Included here is one TCR beta chain sequence, with context. There is no known antigen for this receptor. No base quality information exists; no much larger clone differs at one position. Receptors were amplified or captured by the immunoSEQ multiplex PCR assay. Drawn from immuneACCESS, this table holds only the in-frame rearrangements with V and J called that TCRdb kept. Clones are partly lost; checked studies trace under half to an unresolved V gene and leave the rest unexplained. Across this sample there are under 45,000 clones, with about 96% seen only once. The ten largest clones represent about 0.37% of the sample. The data were taken from a study of technical replicates of blood from several donors (dated by TCRdb to the late 2010s). In the germline V gene, CDR1 corresponds to MDHEN and CDR2 to SYDVKM. The CDR3 sequence holds 14 residues, the cysteine and phenylalanine included. Kept here is only the CDR3 DNA, which spans 42 bases and is read in frame from base 1. Unmatched junction bases come to 3, with V trimmed by 5 bases and J by 3 bases.

The TCR originated in a human donor in good health. Rearrangement joined TRBV28 to TRBJ2-7; 11 central bases correspond to TRBD1. Sequencing input: T cells isolated from PBMCs. In nucleotide form, the sequence is TGTGCCAGCAGTCCTGGGACAGGGGGCTACGAGCAGTACTTC. Its amino acids are CASSPGTGGYEQYF.